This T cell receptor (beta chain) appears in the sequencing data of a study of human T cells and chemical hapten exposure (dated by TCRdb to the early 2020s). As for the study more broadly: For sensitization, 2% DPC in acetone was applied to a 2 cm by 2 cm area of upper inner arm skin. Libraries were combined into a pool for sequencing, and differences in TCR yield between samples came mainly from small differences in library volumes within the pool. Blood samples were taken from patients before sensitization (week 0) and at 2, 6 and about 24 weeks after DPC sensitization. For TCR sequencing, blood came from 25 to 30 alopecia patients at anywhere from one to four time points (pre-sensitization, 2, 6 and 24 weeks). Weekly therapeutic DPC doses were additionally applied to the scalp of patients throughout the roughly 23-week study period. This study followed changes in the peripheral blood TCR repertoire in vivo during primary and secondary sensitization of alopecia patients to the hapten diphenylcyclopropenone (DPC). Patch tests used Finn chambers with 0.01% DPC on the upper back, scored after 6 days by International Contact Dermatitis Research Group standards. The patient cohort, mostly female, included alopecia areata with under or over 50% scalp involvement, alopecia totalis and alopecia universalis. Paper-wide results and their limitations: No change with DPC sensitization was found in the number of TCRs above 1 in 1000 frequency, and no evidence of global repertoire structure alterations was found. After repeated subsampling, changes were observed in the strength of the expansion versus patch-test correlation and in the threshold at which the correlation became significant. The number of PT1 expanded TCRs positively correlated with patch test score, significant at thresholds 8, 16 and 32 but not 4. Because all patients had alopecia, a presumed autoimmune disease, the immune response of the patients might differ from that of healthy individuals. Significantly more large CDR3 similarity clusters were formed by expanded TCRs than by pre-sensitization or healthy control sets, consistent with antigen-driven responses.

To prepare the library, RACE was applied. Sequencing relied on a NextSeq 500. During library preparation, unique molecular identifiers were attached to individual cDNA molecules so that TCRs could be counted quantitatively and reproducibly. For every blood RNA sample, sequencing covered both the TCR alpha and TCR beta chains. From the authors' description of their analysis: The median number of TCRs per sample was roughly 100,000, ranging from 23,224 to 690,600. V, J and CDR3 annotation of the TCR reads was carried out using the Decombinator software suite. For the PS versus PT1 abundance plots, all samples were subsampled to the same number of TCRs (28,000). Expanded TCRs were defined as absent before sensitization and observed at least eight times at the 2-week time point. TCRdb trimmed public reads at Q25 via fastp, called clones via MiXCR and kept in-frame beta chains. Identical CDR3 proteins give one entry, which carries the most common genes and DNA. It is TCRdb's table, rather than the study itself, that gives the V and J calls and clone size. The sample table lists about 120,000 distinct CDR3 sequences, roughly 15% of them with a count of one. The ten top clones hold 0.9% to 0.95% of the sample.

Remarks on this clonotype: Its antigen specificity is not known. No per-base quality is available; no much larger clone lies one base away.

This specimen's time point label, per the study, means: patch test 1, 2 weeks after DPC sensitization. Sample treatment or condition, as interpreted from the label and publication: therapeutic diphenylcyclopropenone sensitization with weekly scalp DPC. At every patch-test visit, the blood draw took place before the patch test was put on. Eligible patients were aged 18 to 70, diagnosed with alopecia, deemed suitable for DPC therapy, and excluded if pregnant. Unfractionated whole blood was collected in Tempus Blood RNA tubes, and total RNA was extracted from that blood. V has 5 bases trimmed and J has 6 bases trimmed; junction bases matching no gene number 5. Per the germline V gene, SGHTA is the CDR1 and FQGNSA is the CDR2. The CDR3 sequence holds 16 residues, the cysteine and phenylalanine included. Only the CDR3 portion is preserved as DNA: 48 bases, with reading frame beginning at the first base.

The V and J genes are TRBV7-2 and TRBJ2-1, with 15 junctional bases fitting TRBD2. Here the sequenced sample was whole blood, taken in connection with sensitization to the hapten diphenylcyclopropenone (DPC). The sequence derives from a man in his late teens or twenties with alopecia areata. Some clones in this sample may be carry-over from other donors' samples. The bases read TGTGCCAGCAGCCCCGGACTAGCGGGGGGGGTCAATGAGCAGTTCTTC. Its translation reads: CASSPGLAGGVNEQFF.